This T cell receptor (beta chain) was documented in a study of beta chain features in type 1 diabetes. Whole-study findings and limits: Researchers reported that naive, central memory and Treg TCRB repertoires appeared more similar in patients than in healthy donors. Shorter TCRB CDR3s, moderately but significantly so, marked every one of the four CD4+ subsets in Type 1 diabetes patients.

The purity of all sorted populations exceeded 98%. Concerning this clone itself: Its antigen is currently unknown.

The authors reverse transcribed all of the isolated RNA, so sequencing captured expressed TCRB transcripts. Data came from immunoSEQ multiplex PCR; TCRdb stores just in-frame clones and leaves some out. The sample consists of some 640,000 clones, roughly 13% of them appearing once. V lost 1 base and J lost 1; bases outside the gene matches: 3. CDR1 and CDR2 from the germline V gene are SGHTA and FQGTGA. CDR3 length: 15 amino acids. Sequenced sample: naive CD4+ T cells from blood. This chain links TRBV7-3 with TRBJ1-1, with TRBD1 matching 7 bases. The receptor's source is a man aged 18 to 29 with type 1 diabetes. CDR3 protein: CASSLSDRENTEAFF. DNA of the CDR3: TGTGCCAGCAGCTTAAGTGACAGGGAGAACACTGAAGCTTTCTTT.